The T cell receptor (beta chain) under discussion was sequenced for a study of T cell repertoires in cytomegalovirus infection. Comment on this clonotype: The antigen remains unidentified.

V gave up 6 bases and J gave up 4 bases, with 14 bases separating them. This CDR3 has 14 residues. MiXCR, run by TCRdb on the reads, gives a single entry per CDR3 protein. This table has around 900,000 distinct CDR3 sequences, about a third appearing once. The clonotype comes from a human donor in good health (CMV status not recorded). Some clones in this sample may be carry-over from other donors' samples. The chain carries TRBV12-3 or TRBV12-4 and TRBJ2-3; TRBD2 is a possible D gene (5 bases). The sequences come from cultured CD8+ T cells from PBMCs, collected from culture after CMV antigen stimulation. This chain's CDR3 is CASSLGGEADTQYF. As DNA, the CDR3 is TGTGCCAGCAGCCTCGGAGGAGAAGCAGATACGCAGTATTTT.